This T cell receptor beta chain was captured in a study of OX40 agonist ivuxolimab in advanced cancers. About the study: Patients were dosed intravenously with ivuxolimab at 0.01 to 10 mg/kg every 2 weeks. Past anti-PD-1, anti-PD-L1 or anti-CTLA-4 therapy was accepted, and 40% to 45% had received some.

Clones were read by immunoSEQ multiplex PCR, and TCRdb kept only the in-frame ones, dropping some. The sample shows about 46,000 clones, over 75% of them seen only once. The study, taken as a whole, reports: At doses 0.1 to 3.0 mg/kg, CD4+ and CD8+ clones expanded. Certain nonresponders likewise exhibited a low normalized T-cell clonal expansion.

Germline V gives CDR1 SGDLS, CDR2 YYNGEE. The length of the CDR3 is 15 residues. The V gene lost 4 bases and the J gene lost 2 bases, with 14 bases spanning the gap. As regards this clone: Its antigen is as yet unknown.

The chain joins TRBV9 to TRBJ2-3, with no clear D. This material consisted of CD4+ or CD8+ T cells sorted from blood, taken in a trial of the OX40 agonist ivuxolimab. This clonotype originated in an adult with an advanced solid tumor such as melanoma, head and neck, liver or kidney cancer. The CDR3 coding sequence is TGTGCCAGCAGCCCGAAGACTGACTCCACAGATACGCAGTATTTT. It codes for CASSPKTDSTDTQYF.